This T cell receptor (beta chain) is drawn from a study of blood T cell repertoires in COVID-19. At the level of the study: COVID-19 samples, acute and convalescent, were from the United States, Italy and Spain. Sample material is recorded as cDNA or gDNA derived from T cells, B-cell-depleted T cells, or PBMCs.

Original analysis: Amplified reference gene primers provided the basis for estimating nucleated cell counts. The assay was immunoSEQ multiplex PCR, and TCRdb's table has in-frame clones only and misses some. V and J calls and clone size follow that table, whereas D and trimming were derived from the DNA. The sample shows approximately 76,000 clones, approximately 82% of them seen only once. This receptor was obtained from an elderly man with active or convalescent COVID-19. Sequencing used peripheral blood.

CDR3 region: CASSLIGGGLDEQFF. DNA of the CDR3: TGTGCCAGCAGCTTAATTGGCGGGGGGCTCGATGAGCAGTTCTTC. This chain uses TRBV7-7 with TRBJ2-1; 8 bases line up with TRBD2. The CDR3 is made up of 15 amino acids. The V gene's germline CDR1 is SSHAT and CDR2 FNYEAQ (reference sequence). Trimming cost V 2 bases and J 8 bases; bases outside gene matches: 8. Looking up the rest from reference TRBV7-7 and TRBJ2-1 gives the full variable domain: GAGVSQSPRYKVTKRGQDVTLRCDPISSHATLYWYQQALGQGPEFLTYFNYEAQPDKSGLPSDRFSAERPEGSISTLTIQRTEQRDSAMYRCASSLIGGGLDEQFFGPGTRLTVL.